The source of this T cell receptor (beta chain) is a study of T cell responses to AZD1222 COVID-19 vaccine listed by TCRdb under 2021. Notes on the research overall: A total of 233 trial participants underwent TCR sequencing, of whom 200 to 220 had received two doses of AZD1222 and around 25 had received two doses of the MenACWY control vaccine. Enrollment into the trials was organized by age into subgroups of 18-55, 56-69 and 70-plus years, and those subgroups contained approximately 160, 26 and 62 TCR-sequenced participants, respectively. The paper's findings and limits, for the study overall: Conclusions about previously exposed vaccinees are limited, since just six AZD1222 recipients were seropositive for SARS-CoV-2 at baseline. Participants were mostly white British, with more females than males. The authors suggested clonal diversity may have been underestimated. No day 14 peak-response samples were available, so repertoires were characterized only after the peak T cell response. Vaccine-associated CD4 TCRs spanned the whole spike protein, with dominant responses in regions 160-218 and 743-854. Spike-specific TCR breadth and depth rose significantly after two AZD1222 doses compared with day 0 and with MenACWY recipients. Reportedly, close to half of the unique spike-specific TCRs recognized epitopes lying outside the regions that are mutated in the B.1.351 and B.1.1.7 variants. The 56-69-year group was small, and its depth increase did not reach significance, likely because of low power.

As regards this clone: The clone's antigen remains unknown. Base quality data are lacking; no much larger clone is found one base away.

The time point label, as the study defines it: about 28 days (+/-7) after the second vaccine dose. AZD1222 recipients with second doses at about 4 weeks or about 12 weeks were pooled, because spike-specific TCR depth and breadth did not differ between schedules. The vaccinee samples were drawn from two UK trials, COV001 and COV002, one of which was a single-blind randomized controlled phase 2/3 trial testing AZD1222 (ChAdOx1 nCoV-19) in healthy adults. For TCRbeta chain sequencing, PBMC samples from trial participants were taken at day 0 and at day 28 after the second dose. The trim is 5 bases for V and 1 base for J, with a gap of 8 bases between the germline ends. Spanning cysteine to phenylalanine, the CDR3 consists of 13 amino acids. Just the 39-base CDR3 DNA is kept, in frame starting at base 1. According to the germline V gene, CDR1 reads LGHNT and CDR2 reads FRNRAP. The CDR3 regions of human TCRbeta chains were subjected to immunosequencing. The authors' analysis ran thus. TCRs in the repertoires were compared against a reference library of SARS-CoV-2-specific TCRs that had been generated with the MIRA antigen-specificity platform. Breadth meant the fraction of unique TCRs that were SARS-CoV-2-associated, whereas depth meant the fraction of total T cells that were SARS-CoV-2-associated. Using the MIRA data, each spike-specific TCR was mapped to the spike region that the TCR reacts to and placed in a CD4 or CD8 class. Log10-transformed breadth and depth values were compared by one-way ANOVA with Sidak's multiple comparisons tests. TCRdb obtained this table from immuneACCESS and retained in-frame rearrangements with V and J assigned. These tables miss some clones; where compared with another copy, unresolved V genes account for less than half of the shortfall, and the remainder is unexplained. That table supplies the V and J calls and clone size; D and trimming were determined from the DNA. This sample holds more than 75,000 clones; less than 95% were observed only once. About 5% of the sample comes from the top ten.

This receptor was obtained from an adult who received the AZD1222 COVID-19 vaccine. The input for sequencing was peripheral blood, taken 28 days after the second AZD1222 dose. The chain uses TRBV12-5 and TRBJ1-1, and possibly TRBD1, on 6 matching bases. The DNA is TGTGCTAGTGGTCCGACAGGGAACACTGAAGCTTTCTTT. Its protein product is CASGPTGNTEAFF.